This T cell receptor (beta chain) was documented in a study of technical replicates of blood from several donors. This CDR3 has 16 amino acids. The V gene lost 0 bases and the J gene lost 6 bases, with 17 bases spanning the gap. Per the germline V gene, CDR1 is MNHEY and CDR2 is SMNVEV (reference sequence). Assay: immunoSEQ multiplex PCR; the TCRdb copy retains only in-frame clones and omits some. The sample comprises approximately 82,000 clones, around 96% of which are singletons, and around 0.35% rests with the top ten. The clonotype originates from a human donor in good health. The sample consisted of T cells isolated from PBMCs. This chain joins TRBV27 and TRBJ1-1, with D possibly matching TRBD1 (5 bases). The CDR3 DNA reads TGTGCCAGCAGTTTATCCGGGGGACCCAGTTACCCTGAAGCTTTCTTT. Protein: CASSLSGGPSYPEAFF.